Shown below are 8 T cell receptor beta chains from a single sample sequenced in a study of blood T cell repertoires in COVID-19. Sequenced by immunoSEQ multiplex PCR; TCRdb stores in-frame clones only, minus some. The table includes roughly 90,000 clones, roughly 84% detected once. Source material: peripheral blood. These receptor sequences come from an elderly woman with active or convalescent COVID-19.

The chain uses TRBV28 and TRBJ2-1, with 12 nucleotides matching TRBD2. Per the germline V gene, CDR1 is MDHEN and CDR2 is SYDVKM. The CDR3 contains 13 residues. V shed 6 bases and J 7 bases; nucleotides not matched to a gene: 1. The CDR3 coding sequence is TGTGCCAGCAGGCTAGCGGGGGGGAATGAGCAGTTCTTC. Encoded protein: CASRLAGGNEQFF.

This chain uses TRBV19 with TRBJ1-1; D might be TRBD1 (6 bases). V gave up 5 bases and J gave up 1 base, with 17 bases separating them. Germline V gene data show CDR1 as LNHDA and CDR2 as SQIVND (reference sequence). The CDR3 runs to 16 residues. The CDR3 protein is CASSPFLGGANTEAFF. In nucleotides, the CDR3 is TGTGCCAGTAGTCCCTTCTTGGGGGGGGCGAACACTGAAGCTTTCTTT.

This chain connects TRBV2 to TRBJ2-3, with 8 bases matching TRBD1. V was clipped by 0 bases and J by 5 bases; unmatched bases: 1. Germline assignment: CDR1 SNHLY and CDR2 FYNNEI. CDR3 size: 14 residues. The CDR3 sequence: CASSEADRGDTQYF. The CDR3 DNA follows: TGTGCCAGCAGTGAAGCTGACAGGGGAGATACGCAGTATTTT.

DNA for the CDR3: TGTGCCAGCAGTTGGGGCGTAGGTCTCGGGACAGACTTCGACGAGCAGTACTTC. It yields the protein CASSWGVGLGTDFDEQYF. V usage is TRBV6-2 or TRBV6-3 and J usage is TRBJ2-7; 7 nucleotides match TRBD1. The CDR3 contains 18 residues. J lost 5 bases, V lost 4 bases, and 20 bases had no gene match. Germline V lookup: CDR1 MNHEY, CDR2 SVGEGT.

This chain uses TRBV27 with TRBJ2-7; 7 bases map to TRBD2. V was pared by 6 bases and J by 1 base, with 6 bases of the junction left unmatched. Looked up from germline, CDR1 is MNHEY and CDR2 is SMNVEV (reference sequence). This CDR3 region has 14 residues. CDR3 residues: CASRASGSSYEQYF. CDR3 sequence (DNA): TGTGCCAGCAGGGCTAGCGGATCTTCCTACGAGCAGTACTTC.

This chain joins TRBV6-5 and TRBJ2-3; 9 bases line up with TRBD1. The CDR3 runs to 15 residues. Germline V gene sequence: CDR1 MNHEY, CDR2 SVGAGI. The V and J ends lost 4 bases and 4 bases, in that order; junction bases with no gene match: 6. CDR3 sequence reads: CASSFQTGGADTQYF. The CDR3 bases are TGTGCCAGCAGTTTCCAAACAGGGGGCGCAGATACGCAGTATTTT.

This clone was seen a single time. This chain joins TRBV7-9 and TRBJ1-2; D uncertain. Germline CDR1 SEHNR, CDR2 FQNEAQ (reference sequence). The CDR3 totals 15 residues. V lost 0 bases and J 3 bases, leaving 11 bases between the germline ends. CDR3 protein: CASSLALAGDYGYTF. Here the CDR3 DNA reads TGTGCCAGCAGCTTAGCTCTGGCGGGAGACTATGGCTACACCTTC.

V gene TRBV7-9 combines with J gene TRBJ2-1, with TRBD2 as a possible D gene (6 bases). The germline gives CDR1 SEHNR, CDR2 FQNEAQ (reference sequence). The CDR3 is made up of 16 amino acids. V lost 5 bases, J lost 2 bases, and 16 bases lay in between. This CDR3 is CASSLSLALTYNEQFF. As DNA, the CDR3 is TGTGCCAGCAGCCTCTCTCTAGCGTTGACCTACAATGAGCAGTTCTTC.